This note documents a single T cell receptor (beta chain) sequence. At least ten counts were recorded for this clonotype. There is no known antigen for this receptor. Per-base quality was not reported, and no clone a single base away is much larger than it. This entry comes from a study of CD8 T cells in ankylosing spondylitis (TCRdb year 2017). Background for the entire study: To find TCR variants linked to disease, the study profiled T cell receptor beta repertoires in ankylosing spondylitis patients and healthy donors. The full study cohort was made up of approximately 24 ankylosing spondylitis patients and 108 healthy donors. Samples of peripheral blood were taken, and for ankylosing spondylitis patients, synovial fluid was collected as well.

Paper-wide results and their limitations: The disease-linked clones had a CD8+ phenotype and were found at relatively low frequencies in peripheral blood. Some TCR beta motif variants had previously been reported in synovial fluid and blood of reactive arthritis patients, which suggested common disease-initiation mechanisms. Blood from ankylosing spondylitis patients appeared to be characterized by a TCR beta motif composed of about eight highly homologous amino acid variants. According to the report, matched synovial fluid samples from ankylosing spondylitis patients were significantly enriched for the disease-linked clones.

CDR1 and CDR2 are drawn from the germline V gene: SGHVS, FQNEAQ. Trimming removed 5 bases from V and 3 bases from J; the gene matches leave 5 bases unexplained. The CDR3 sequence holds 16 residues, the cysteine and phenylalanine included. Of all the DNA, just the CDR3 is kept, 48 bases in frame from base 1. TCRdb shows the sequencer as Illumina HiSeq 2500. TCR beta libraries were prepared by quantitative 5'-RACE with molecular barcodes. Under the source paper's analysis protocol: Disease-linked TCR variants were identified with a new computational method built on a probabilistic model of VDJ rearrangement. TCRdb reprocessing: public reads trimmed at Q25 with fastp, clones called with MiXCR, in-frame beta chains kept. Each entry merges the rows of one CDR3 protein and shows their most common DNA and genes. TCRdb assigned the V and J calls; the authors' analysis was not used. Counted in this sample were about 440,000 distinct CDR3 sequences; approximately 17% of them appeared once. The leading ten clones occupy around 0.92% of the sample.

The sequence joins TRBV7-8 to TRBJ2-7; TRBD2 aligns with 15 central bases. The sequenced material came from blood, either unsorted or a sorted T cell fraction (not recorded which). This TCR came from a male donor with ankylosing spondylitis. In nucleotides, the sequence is TGTGCCAGCAGCCGAGGACTAGCGGGAGGGCACTACGAGCAGTACTTC. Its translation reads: CASSRGLAGGHYEQYF.